The rows below give T cell receptor beta chains drawn from one sample of a study of cytotoxic CD8 clonotypes in ibrutinib-treated CLL. The protocol was immunoSEQ multiplex PCR, while the TCRdb copy is restricted to in-frame clones and leaves out a portion. The table lists about 300,000 clones, 67% of them singletons. This material consisted of PBMCs, taken after 36 months of ibrutinib treatment. These receptors came from a human donor with chronic lymphocytic leukemia. CDR3s include the opening cysteine and the closing phenylalanine or tryptophan. The order of the fields is J gene, D gene, clone size, V gene, CDR3 protein, CDR3 DNA. The D gene is left open where the match is weak. Some rows mark clone size as missing; the rest say once, few, many or name a class of expanded clone.

TRBJ1-5,NA,few,TRBV4-3,CASSQDLLWGMPQPQHF,TGCGCCAGCAGCCAAGATCTACTCTGGGGGATGCCTCAGCCCCAGCATTTT
TRBJ1-5,NA,NA,TRBV4-1,CASSPTPYSNQPQHF,TGCGCCAGCAGCCCGACACCATATAGCAATCAGCCCCAGCATTTT
TRBJ2-1,NA,NA,TRBV19,CASSVTTSYNEQFF,TGTGCCAGTAGTGTGACAACCAGCTACAATGAGCAGTTCTTC
TRBJ1-1,NA,once,TRBV5-6,CASSLEPGNTEAFF,TGTGCCAGCAGCTTGGAACCAGGAAACACTGAAGCTTTCTTT
TRBJ2-7,NA,NA,TRBV5-1,CASSLGLGGQSLFSYEQYF,TGCGCCAGCAGCTTGGGCCTGGGGGGCCAGTCCCTCTTCTCCTACGAGCAGTACTTC
TRBJ2-7,NA,NA,TRBV11-2,CASSVNPARIYEQYF,TGTGCCAGCAGCGTAAACCCAGCGAGAATCTACGAGCAGTACTTC
TRBJ1-6,NA,NA,TRBV27,CASSLLRDSPLHF,TGTGCCAGCAGTTTATTAAGGGATTCACCCCTCCACTTT
TRBJ2-5,NA,few,TRBV6-1,CASTLSRQGETQYF,TGTGCCAGCACTCTAAGTCGGCAGGGAGAGACCCAGTACTTC
TRBJ1-1,NA,NA,TRBV7-2,CASSTSMNTEAFF,TGTGCCAGCAGTACCTCTATGAACACTGAAGCTTTCTTT
TRBJ2-7,TRBD1,NA,TRBV5-4,CASSSGQDYEQYF,TGTGCCAGCAGCTCAGGACAGGACTACGAGCAGTACTTC
TRBJ1-2,NA,few,TRBV9,CASTTPQGTYGYTF,TGTGCCAGCACCACCCCCCAGGGAACTTATGGCTACACCTTC
TRBJ1-2,NA,NA,TRBV14,CASSRQDYGYTF,TGTGCCAGCAGCCGACAGGACTATGGCTACACCTTC
TRBJ1-2,TRBD1,NA,TRBV18,CASSPSGTAYFNYGYTF,TGTGCCAGCTCACCGTCCGGGACAGCTTATTTTAACTATGGCTACACCTTC
TRBJ2-7,NA,NA,TRBV5-1,CASSLAGAAAYEQYF,TGCGCCAGCAGCTTGGCCGGAGCAGCAGCCTACGAGCAGTACTTC
TRBJ2-7,TRBD1,NA,TRBV5-1,CASSPRGTGTYEQYF,TGCGCCAGCAGTCCCAGGGGGACAGGGACCTACGAGCAGTACTTC
TRBJ2-1,TRBD2,NA,TRBV4-1,CASSQPTWGRANEQFF,TGCGCCAGCAGCCAACCCACCTGGGGGAGGGCCAATGAGCAGTTCTTC
TRBJ2-3,NA,NA,TRBV10-1,CASSESWGLGDTQYF,TGCGCCAGCAGTGAGTCTTGGGGGTTAGGGGATACGCAGTATTTT
TRBJ1-4,NA,NA,TRBV10-3,CAISRGSNEKLFF,TGTGCCATCAGTAGGGGATCTAATGAAAAACTGTTTTTT
TRBJ2-1,TRBD2,once,TRBV5-1,CASSTTTGGSNEQFF,TGCGCCAGCAGTACGACCACCGGCGGGAGCAATGAGCAGTTCTTC
TRBJ2-1,TRBD2,NA,TRBV9,CASSPLAGARNEQFF,TGTGCCAGCAGCCCCCTAGCGGGAGCTCGGAATGAGCAGTTCTTC
TRBJ1-1,NA,NA,TRBV27,CASSLSERYTEAFF,TGTGCCAGCAGTTTATCTGAACGCTACACTGAAGCTTTCTTT
TRBJ2-7,NA,NA,TRBV12-2,CASRLEGPQEQYF,TGTGCAAGTCGCTTAGAGGGGCCACAGGAGCAGTACTTC
TRBJ2-5,NA,NA,TRBV5-1,CASSPLGTGGRETQYF,TGCGCCAGCAGCCCGTTAGGAACAGGCGGGCGAGAGACCCAGTACTTC
TRBJ1-6,TRBD1,NA,TRBV2,CASRPDRGFNSPLHF,TGTGCCAGCAGGCCGGACAGGGGGTTTAATTCACCCCTCCACTTT
TRBJ2-5,TRBD2,once,TRBV9,CASSATSGGAMETQYF,TGTGCCAGCAGCGCCACTAGCGGGGGGGCCATGGAGACCCAGTACTTC
TRBJ2-1,TRBD2,NA,TRBV27,CASSSRGDEQFF,TGTGCCAGCAGTTCCCGGGGGGATGAGCAGTTCTTC
TRBJ2-7,TRBD1,NA,TRBV28,CASSFILGTGEYEQYF,TGTGCCAGCAGTTTTATCTTAGGGACAGGGGAATACGAGCAGTACTTC
TRBJ2-7,NA,NA,TRBV7-6,CASSLEGGWGEQYF,TGTGCCAGCAGCTTAGAGGGGGGTTGGGGCGAGCAGTACTTC
TRBJ2-3,NA,NA,TRBV5-1,CASSFLAGPSTDTQYF,TGCGCCAGCAGCTTCTTGGCGGGCCCTAGCACAGATACGCAGTATTTT
TRBJ2-2,NA,NA,TRBV18,CASFTTGLTTGELFF,TGTGCCAGCTTCACCACGGGACTGACGACCGGGGAGCTGTTTTTT
TRBJ1-2,TRBD1,NA,TRBV6-6,CASSLGQGARYGYTF,TGTGCCAGCAGTCTCGGACAGGGGGCAAGATATGGCTACACCTTC
TRBJ2-1,NA,NA,TRBV4-3,CASSQEGTGRDEQFF,TGCGCCAGCAGCCAAGAGGGCACCGGGCGGGATGAGCAGTTCTTC
TRBJ2-7,TRBD1,NA,TRBV2,CASSGDRGWEQYF,TGTGCCAGCAGTGGGGACAGGGGATGGGAGCAGTACTTC
TRBJ1-2,TRBD1,NA,TRBV5-1,CASSLGQGNGYTF,TGCGCCAGCAGCTTGGGACAGGGGAATGGCTACACCTTC
TRBJ1-1,NA,NA,TRBV19,CASSLASTNTEAFF,TGTGCCAGTAGTTTGGCCTCAACGAACACTGAAGCTTTCTTT
TRBJ2-3,NA,once,TRBV11-3,CASSLGHRSDTQYF,TGTGCCAGCAGCCTGGGACACCGATCAGATACGCAGTATTTT
TRBJ1-5,NA,few,TRBV2,CASSARQNQPQHF,TGTGCCAGCAGCGCGAGACAGAATCAGCCCCAGCATTTT
TRBJ1-3,TRBD1,NA,TRBV11-2,CASSLGGGYGNTIYF,TGTGCCAGCAGCTTAGGAGGGGGCTATGGAAACACCATATATTTT
TRBJ1-5,NA,NA,TRBV7-2,CASSWPERNQPQHF,TGTGCCAGCAGCTGGCCGGAGCGCAATCAGCCCCAGCATTTT
TRBJ1-2,NA,few,TRBV6-5,CASLKEGRGGYTF,TGTGCCAGCCTGAAGGAGGGCAGGGGCGGCTACACCTTC
TRBJ2-7,TRBD1,few,TRBV5-1,CASSLGTGGDEQYF,TGCGCCAGCAGCTTAGGGACAGGGGGCGACGAGCAGTACTTC
TRBJ2-7,NA,few,TRBV6-6,CASSPSLGEAEEYF,TGTGCCAGCAGTCCTTCACTAGGGGAGGCCGAGGAGTACTTC
TRBJ1-5,NA,NA,TRBV2,CASKAKGSANQPQHF,TGTGCCAGCAAGGCTAAGGGGTCGGCCAATCAGCCCCAGCATTTT
TRBJ2-1,TRBD2,NA,TRBV10-2,CASSERTSGPNEQFF,TGCGCCAGCAGTGAGCGGACTAGCGGCCCTAATGAGCAGTTCTTC
TRBJ2-1,NA,NA,TRBV27,CASSRVASSYNEQFF,TGTGCCAGCAGTAGAGTAGCGAGCTCCTACAATGAGCAGTTCTTC
TRBJ2-3,NA,NA,TRBV27,CASRNDRFGGTDTQYF,TGTGCCAGCAGAAACGACAGGTTTGGAGGCACAGATACGCAGTATTTT
TRBJ2-7,NA,NA,TRBV25-1,CASRQGGYEQYF,TGTGCCAGCAGACAGGGAGGCTACGAGCAGTACTTC
TRBJ1-1,NA,NA,TRBV5-1,CASSFAMNTEAFF,TGCGCCAGCAGCTTTGCTATGAACACTGAAGCTTTCTTT
TRBJ2-7,NA,NA,TRBV6-1,CATFRYEGYEQYF,TGTGCCACCTTCAGGTACGAGGGTTACGAGCAGTACTTC
TRBJ2-2,NA,NA,TRBV5-1,CASSLAPGVTGELFF,TGCGCCAGCAGCTTGGCCCCAGGGGTGACCGGGGAGCTGTTTTTT
TRBJ2-7,TRBD1,NA,TRBV5-1,CASSGGGTGHEQYF,TGCGCCAGCAGCGGGGGAGGGACAGGGCACGAGCAGTACTTC
TRBJ2-3,NA,NA,TRBV7-2,CASSKEGQDTQYF,TGTGCCAGCAGCAAGGAGGGGCAGGATACGCAGTATTTT
TRBJ2-1,TRBD2,NA,TRBV4-1,CASSQDLGGRNEQFF,TGCGCCAGCAGCCAAGATCTCGGGGGGAGGAATGAGCAGTTCTTC
TRBJ1-2,NA,NA,TRBV14,CASSQAGTGTNLDYGYTF,TGTGCCAGCAGCCAAGCTGGAACAGGCACTAACCTTGACTATGGCTACACCTTC